One sample yielded the 10 T cell receptor beta chains listed below, sequenced in a study of long-term antiretroviral therapy in people with HIV. Assay version v3.0 of immunoSEQ was used, and it was run at survey level. Using immunoSEQ multiplex PCR, the repertoire was profiled, and TCRdb retains in-frame clones only, with some absent. There are 30,000 to 50,000 clones in the sample; less than 90% occur only once, and 3% to 5% lies in the top ten. The sequencing here drew on unsorted PBMCs, taken just before starting antiretroviral therapy. The origin of the receptors is a woman younger than 30 with HIV.

This clone was seen only a few times. The rearrangement joins TRBV14 to TRBJ2-2; D not certain. The V end was cut by 3 bases, the J end by 6 bases, with 17 bases between. The CDR3 sequence is 16 residues long. The germline gives CDR1 SGHDN, CDR2 FVKESK. CDR3: CASSQGSSIWPGELFF. The CDR3 DNA reads as TGTGCCAGCAGCCAGGGGTCCTCTATCTGGCCCGGGGAGCTGTTTTTT.

The V call is TRBV23-1, the J call TRBJ1-5, with D possibly matching TRBD1 (5 bases). TRBV23-1 is an ORF, with its function uncertain. Trimming removed 9 bases at V and 0 bases at J, with 21 bases between. CDR3 length equals 17 residues. The CDR3 region has the DNA TGCGCCAGGATAAAATCGGCCGCGGGGCCTAGCAATCAGCCCCAGCATTTT. Residues: CARIKSAAGPSNQPQHF.

This clone rates as medium-sized. The rearrangement joins TRBV4-3 to TRBJ2-7, with 9 bases lining up with TRBD1. J was trimmed by 6 bases and V by 4 bases; bases with no gene match: 7. The CDR3 extends over 14 amino acids. The germline V gene has CDR1 LGHNA and CDR2 YSLEER. Written as DNA, the CDR3 is TGCGCCAGCAGCCCGGACAGGGGTGATGGCGAGCAGTACTTC. As protein: CASSPDRGDGEQYF.

This rearrangement joins TRBV7-9 to TRBJ1-2; D not resolved. Per germline, CDR1 SEHNR and CDR2 FQNEAQ (reference sequence). The CDR3 runs 13 residues. Trimming took off 4 bases at V and 11 bases at J, with 17 bases between the two ends. CDR3 amino acids: CASSSSAAGVYTF. In DNA form, the CDR3 reads TGTGCCAGCAGCTCGTCGGCCGCGGGTGTATACACCTTC.

This clone was detected only a few times. V usage is TRBV7-6 and J usage is TRBJ2-2; 10 nucleotides agree with TRBD1. CDR1 SGHVS and CDR2 FNYEAQ come from the germline V gene. The V gene end was trimmed by 5 bases and the J gene end by 3 bases; junction bases not matched to a gene: 9. This CDR3 is built from 17 residues. In DNA form, the CDR3 reads TGTGCCAGCAGCCCCCAAGGGGGACAGGGGTACACCGGGGAGCTGTTTTTT. Protein: CASSPQGGQGYTGELFF.

This clone appeared a single time. The chain combines TRBV14 with TRBJ1-2, with D possibly TRBD1 on 6 matching bases. Germline values: CDR1 SGHDN, CDR2 FVKESK. V was shortened by 4 bases and J by 3 bases, with 21 bases between the two germline ends. The length of the CDR3 is 17 residues. CDR3 protein: CASSPSRGAVSDYGYTF. In DNA form, the CDR3 reads TGTGCCAGCAGCCCAAGCAGGGGAGCGGTGTCGGACTATGGCTACACCTTC.

The chain employs TRBV5-1 and TRBJ2-7; 11 bases line up with TRBD2. This CDR3 has 16 amino acids. The ends lost 0 bases at V and 6 bases at J; junction bases unmatched: 8. Germline CDR1 reads SGHRS; CDR2 reads YFSETQ. The CDR3 nucleotides read TGCGCCAGCAGCTTGGAACTAGCGGGAGTTCATTCCGAGCAGTACTTC. Its translation: CASSLELAGVHSEQYF.

Points on this clone: Within the sample, other DNA sequences also encode this same CDR3. The gene calls are TRBV4-3 and TRBJ2-7; D is unclear. This CDR3 region has 15 residues. The germline V gene encodes CDR1 LGHNA and CDR2 YSLEER. V was clipped by 0 bases and J by 0 bases, with 9 bases between them. DNA for the CDR3: TGCGCCAGCAGCCAAGAAAGTACTGGCTCCTACGAGCAGTACTTC. This gives the protein CASSQESTGSYEQYF.

This chain links TRBV4-1 with TRBJ2-2; possibly TRBD1 or TRBD2 for D (9 bases each). The V gene lost 4 bases and the J gene lost 4 bases, with 19 bases spanning the gap. Per germline, CDR1 MGHRA and CDR2 YSYEKL. The CDR3 has 17 amino acids. The CDR3 coding sequence is TGCGCCAGCAGCCGGACAGGGGTAGCGGGGGCCACCGGGGAGCTGTTTTTT. Its translation: CASSRTGVAGATGELFF.

V usage is TRBV6-5 and J usage is TRBJ1-1; tentatively, D is TRBD1 (6 bases). The CDR3 is made up of 11 amino acids. Deletions cut 7 bases from V and 10 bases from J, with 13 bases between. The germline CDR1 and CDR2 sequences are MNHEY and SVGAGI. Here the CDR3 DNA reads TGTGCCAGCAACGGGGGCGGGCGAGCTTTCTTT. Amino acid sequence: CASNGGGRAFF.